The entry below describes one T cell receptor (beta chain). No antigen is known for it. This sample is part of a study of OX40 agonist ivuxolimab in advanced cancers. Study overall: Administration of intravenous ivuxolimab to patients occurred every 2 weeks at 0.01 to 10 mg/kg. Patients with prior anti-PD-1, anti-PD-L1 or anti-CTLA-4 therapy were eligible; approximately 40% had some. Study-wide findings and caveats: Dosing at 0.1 to 3.0 mg/kg was accompanied by clonal expansion of CD4+ and CD8+ blood T cells by week 6.

Trimming took 5 bases from V and 5 from J, leaving 16 bases between them. CDR1 and CDR2 from the germline V gene are MNHNY and SVGAGI (reference sequence). This CDR3 contains 14 residues. Clones were read by immunoSEQ multiplex PCR, and TCRdb kept only the in-frame ones, dropping some. The sample lists around 40,000 clones, more than 70% occurring once. This chain connects TRBV6-6 to TRBJ2-7, with D maybe TRBD2 (7 bases). The source of this sequence is an adult with an advanced solid tumor such as melanoma, head and neck, liver or kidney cancer. Sequences were derived from CD4+ or CD8+ T cells sorted from blood, sampled in a trial of the OX40 agonist ivuxolimab. CDR3 DNA sequence: TGTGCCAGCAGTCTGAGGGGGGGTCTCGACGAGCAGTACTTC. It specifies CASSLRGGLDEQYF.